Each of the 23 T cell receptor beta chains below was sequenced from the same sample in a study of T-cell memory formation after mild COVID-19. MiXCR, run by TCRdb on the 5' RACE reads, gives a single entry per CDR3 protein. In the table there are 150,000 or so distinct CDR3 sequences, about 9.9% of which are singletons. Sequenced: PBMCs or a T cell subset sorted from them (not recorded which). Receptors originate from a man younger than 35 who had mild COVID-19 (a few samples of this study predate the infection). Cell type and time point are not known.

The gene calls are TRBV12-3 or TRBV12-4 and TRBJ1-1; the D gene is possibly TRBD1 (6 bases). Trimming shortened V by 6 bases and J by 0 bases, and 23 bases separated the two germline ends. This CDR3 comprises 18 residues. The CDR3 nucleotides are TGTGCCAGCAGCGAAAGCTACAGGGAAATCTTCATGAACACTGAAGCTTTCTTT. Residues: CASSESYREIFMNTEAFF.

Ten or more counts support this clonotype. This sequence joins TRBV5-1 and TRBJ1-4; tentative D call: TRBD1 (5 bases). Germline CDR1 reads SGHRS; CDR2 reads YFSETQ. The germline V and J ends were trimmed by 0 bases and 0 bases, with 12 bases remaining between them. This CDR3 region has 17 residues. This CDR3 is CASSLATGTATNEKLFF. The CDR3 DNA reads as TGCGCCAGCAGCTTGGCCACCGGGACCGCAACTAATGAAAAACTGTTTTTT.

Ten or more counts support this clonotype. The V call is TRBV29-1, the J call TRBJ2-5, with D hard to call. Germline CDR1 reads SQVTM; CDR2 reads ANQGSEA. V lost 7 bases to trimming and J lost 1 base, with 7 bases between them. There are 11 residues in the CDR3. The CDR3, as DNA: TGCAGCGCGGACCCCCAAGAGACCCAGTACTTC. It encodes CSADPQETQYF.

The chain recombines TRBV5-4 with TRBJ2-1, with D hard to call. This CDR3 is 16 amino acids long. Trimming removed 2 bases at V and 0 bases at J, with 12 bases between. Germline V gene sequence: CDR1 SGHNT, CDR2 YYREEE (reference sequence). Written as DNA, the CDR3 is TGTGCCAGCAGCTTAAAGACTGCGAGCTCCTACAATGAGCAGTTCTTC. Translated, it gives CASSLKTASSYNEQFF.

This clonotype was observed a few times. J is TRBJ2-2 and V is TRBV7-2; 13 nucleotides match TRBD2. This CDR3 contains 16 residues. V lost 4 bases and J lost 6; bases outside the gene matches: 5. CDR1 and CDR2 (germline): SGHTA, FQGNSA. The chain's CDR3 is CASSSTSGGASGELFF. The DNA for the CDR3 is TGTGCCAGCAGCTCCACTAGCGGGGGGGCCTCCGGGGAGCTGTTTTTT.

A few counts support this clonotype. The CDR3 DNA reads TGTGCCAGCAGTGCCCCAGGGCCCCTCCACTTT. This encodes CASSAPGPLHF. This chain uses TRBV6-6 with TRBJ1-6, with TRBD1 as a possible D gene (5 bases). Germline values: CDR1 MNHNY, CDR2 SVGAGI (reference sequence). The V and J ends lost 5 bases and 13 bases respectively, with 9 bases between them. The CDR3 is made up of 11 amino acids.

The chain links TRBV6-2 or TRBV6-3 to TRBJ1-5; no definite D call. Germline-derived CDR1 and CDR2 are MNHEY and SVGEGT. This CDR3 is built from 13 residues. V gave up 1 base and J gave up 9 bases, with 10 bases separating them. The CDR3 nucleotides read TGTGCCAGCAGTTACTTTGCAATCCGGCCCCAGCATTTT. This encodes CASSYFAIRPQHF.

This clonotype was detected only a few times. The chain carries TRBV7-6 and TRBJ2-1; the match to TRBD2 covers 7 bases. The germline V gene has CDR1 SGHVS and CDR2 FNYEAQ. The CDR3 consists of 13 residues. V lost 5 bases and J lost 9; bases outside the gene matches: 7. CDR3 DNA sequence: TGTGCCAGCAGCGCGAGACTAGCTCTTGAGCAGTTCTTC. Translated: CASSARLALEQFF. The full variable domain, in which reference TRBV7-6 and TRBJ2-1 provide the parts outside the CDR3, is GAGVSQSPRYKVTKRGQDVALRCDPISGHVSLYWYRQALGQGPEFLTYFNYEAQQDKSGLPNDRFSAERPEGSISTLTIQRTEQRDSAMYRCASSARLALEQFFGPGTRLTVL.

In this sample, this clonotype turned up a few times. Here the CDR3 reads CASQAAGNQPQHF. The DNA of the CDR3 is TGTGCCAGCCAGGCAGCCGGCAATCAGCCCCAGCATTTT. The V gene is TRBV7-9, the J gene TRBJ1-5; D is uncertain. CDR3 size: 13 residues. The V gene's germline CDR1 is SEHNR and CDR2 FQNEAQ (reference sequence). Trimming stripped 8 bases from V and 2 bases from J, with 10 bases between.

J is TRBJ2-5 and V is TRBV13; TRBD1 agrees at 11 bases. The V gene's germline CDR1 is PRHDT and CDR2 FYEKMQ (reference sequence). V dropped 5 bases and J dropped 6; count of bases not matched to a gene: 5. This CDR3 contains 14 residues. The CDR3 sequence is CASSVGQGGQTQYF. CDR3 sequence (DNA): TGTGCCAGCAGCGTGGGACAGGGGGGACAGACCCAGTACTTC.

The V and J genes are TRBV12-3 or TRBV12-4 and TRBJ2-2, with TRBD1 matching 7 bases. CDR3 length: 13 amino acids. The junction had 5 bases not matched to a gene; V was cut back by 6 bases and J by 7 bases. The CDR3 region has the DNA TGTGCCAGCAGGACAGGGTTCGACGGGGAGCTGTTTTTT. Encoded protein: CASRTGFDGELFF.

The chain couples TRBV29-1 to TRBJ2-5, with a weak D call TRBD2 (6 bases). Trimming took 4 bases from V and 5 from J, leaving 8 bases between them. Germline V gene lookup returns CDR1 SQVTM and CDR2 ANQGSEA. The CDR3 is 11 residues long. In DNA form, the CDR3 reads TGCAGCGTTGTTGGGGGGGAGACCCAGTACTTC. This gives the protein CSVVGGETQYF.

The rearrangement joins TRBV12-3 or TRBV12-4 to TRBJ1-6; possible D gene TRBD1, 5 bases. This CDR3 has 14 amino acids. V lost 1 base and J lost 6, with 7 bases in between. CDR3 in amino acids: CASSLVGVNSPLHF. The CDR3 nucleotides read TGTGCCAGCAGTTTAGTAGGGGTTAATTCACCCCTCCACTTT.

The V gene is TRBV2, the J gene TRBJ2-7, with a tentative D call TRBD2 (6 bases). Germline V gene data show CDR1 as SNHLY and CDR2 as FYNNEI. The CDR3 runs to 13 residues. Trimming pared 8 bases from V and 1 base from J, leaving 12 bases between. Written as DNA, the CDR3 is TGTGCCAGCGGAGGGACTCCTTCCTACGAGCAGTACTTC. Its translation is CASGGTPSYEQYF.

This clonotype has more than one count but fewer than ten. The chain is built from TRBV20-1 and TRBJ2-5; the match to TRBD2 covers 9 bases. This CDR3 has 15 amino acids. V shed 3 bases and J 1 base; nucleotides not matched to a gene: 6. In germline, CDR1 is DFQATT, CDR2 SNEGSKA (reference sequence). The CDR3 is CSASEAGGPQETQYF. In DNA form, the CDR3 reads TGCAGTGCTAGTGAAGCGGGGGGACCCCAAGAGACCCAGTACTTC.

This clonotype was seen repeatedly, ten times or more. This chain connects TRBV24-1 to TRBJ2-2; 12 bases are a match to TRBD1. The J segment lost 2 bases and the V segment lost 4 bases, leaving 13 bases of the junction unmatched. Germline CDR1 and CDR2: KGHDR and SFDVKD. CDR3 size: 20 residues. The DNA of the CDR3 is TGTGCCACCAGTGACCCCCCCGGGACAGGGGGCGACCTTAACACCGGGGAGCTGTTTTTT. It specifies CATSDPPGTGGDLNTGELFF.

This clonotype appeared a few times. The rearrangement uses TRBV5-1 and TRBJ1-1, with D perhaps TRBD1 (5 bases). The CDR3 totals 14 residues. V was shortened by 4 bases and J by 3 bases, with 13 bases between the two germline ends. Germline V CDR1 and CDR2: SGHRS, YFSETQ. CDR3 region: CASSPSGAHTEAFF. The CDR3 DNA reads as TGCGCCAGCAGCCCCTCCGGGGCTCACACTGAAGCTTTCTTT.

This chain joins TRBV4-2 and TRBJ1-4; no reliable D call. The length of the CDR3 is 16 residues. V was shortened by 0 bases and J by 8 bases, with 16 bases between the two germline ends. Per germline, CDR1 LGHNA and CDR2 YNFKEQ. The CDR3 DNA is TGTGCCAGCAGCCAAGACCCCAGGAGCGTGGGGGAAAAACTGTTTTTT. Its translation: CASSQDPRSVGEKLFF.

This clonotype has a count of ten or more. The V gene is TRBV5-1, the J gene TRBJ2-5; D gene uncertain. Germline-derived CDR1 and CDR2 are SGHRS and YFSETQ. The CDR3 is made up of 15 amino acids. V lost 1 base and J lost 1, with 11 bases in between. CDR3 amino acids: CASSLFSAIQETQYF. DNA for the CDR3: TGCGCCAGCAGCTTGTTCTCGGCGATCCAAGAGACCCAGTACTTC.

This chain links TRBV20-1 with TRBJ2-2, with 7 bases aligning to TRBD1. CDR3 length: 14 amino acids. Losses at the gene ends were 0 bases for V and 9 bases for J; bases not matched to a gene: 7. CDR1 is DFQATT and CDR2 is SNEGSKA in the germline V gene (reference sequence). The CDR3 DNA reads TGCAGTGCTAGAGATGAAGCAGGGGGAAGGGAGCTGTTTTTT. It codes for CSARDEAGGRELFF.

The rearrangement uses TRBV15 and TRBJ1-2, with TRBD1 matching over 7 bases. The length of the CDR3 is 16 residues. Germline V gives CDR1 LNHNV, CDR2 YYDKDF (reference sequence). After removal of 0 bases from V and 5 bases from J, the junction contained 9 bases not matched to a gene. This CDR3 reads CATSRDLAGGLYGYTF. CDR3 sequence (DNA): TGTGCCACCAGCAGAGATCTCGCAGGGGGGTTATATGGCTACACCTTC.

This clonotype showed up just a few times. V and J are TRBV7-3 and TRBJ2-2; possibly TRBD1 for D (5 bases). Trimming cost V 5 bases and J 1 base, with 5 bases left between them. The CDR3 extends over 13 amino acids. In germline, CDR1 is SGHTA, CDR2 FQGTGA. In DNA form, the CDR3 reads TGTGCCAGCAGCGACAGGAACACCGGGGAGCTGTTTTTT. Its translation: CASSDRNTGELFF.

This clonotype was counted at least ten times. The gene calls are TRBV18 and TRBJ2-7, with 7 bases matching TRBD1. From germline, CDR1 is KGHSH and CDR2 LQKENI. This CDR3 is 14 amino acids long. The V gene end was trimmed by 4 bases and the J gene end by 0 bases; junction bases not matched to a gene: 3. CDR3 coding DNA: TGTGCCAGCTCACTCGGGACAGCCTCCTACGAGCAGTACGTC. It yields the protein CASSLGTASYEQYV.